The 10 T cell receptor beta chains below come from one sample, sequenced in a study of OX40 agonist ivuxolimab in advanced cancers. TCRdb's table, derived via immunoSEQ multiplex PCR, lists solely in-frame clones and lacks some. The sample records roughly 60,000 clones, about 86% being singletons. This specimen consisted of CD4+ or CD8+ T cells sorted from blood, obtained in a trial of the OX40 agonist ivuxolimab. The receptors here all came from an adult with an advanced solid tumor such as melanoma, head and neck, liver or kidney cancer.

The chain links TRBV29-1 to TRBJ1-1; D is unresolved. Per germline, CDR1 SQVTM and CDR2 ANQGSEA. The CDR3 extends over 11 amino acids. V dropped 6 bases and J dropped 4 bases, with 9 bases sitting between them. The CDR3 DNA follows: TGCAGCGTGCTGCAGGCCACTGAAGCTTTCTTT. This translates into CSVLQATEAFF.

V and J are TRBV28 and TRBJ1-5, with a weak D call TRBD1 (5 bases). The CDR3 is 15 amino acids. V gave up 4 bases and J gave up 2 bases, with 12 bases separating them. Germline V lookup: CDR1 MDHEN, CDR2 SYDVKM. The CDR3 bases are TGTGCCAGCAGTTCGGGGGTGAAGGGCAATCAGCCCCAGCATTTT. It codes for CASSSGVKGNQPQHF.

CDR3 loop: CASELGGGTGELFF. The CDR3 DNA reads TGTGCCAGCGAGCTCGGGGGTGGCACCGGGGAGCTGTTTTTT. The rearrangement uses TRBV7-2 and TRBJ2-2; tentative D call: TRBD2 (6 bases). Per the germline V gene, CDR1 is SGHTA and CDR2 is FQGNSA. The V and J ends lost 8 bases and 4 bases respectively, with 14 bases between them. The CDR3 sequence is 14 residues long.

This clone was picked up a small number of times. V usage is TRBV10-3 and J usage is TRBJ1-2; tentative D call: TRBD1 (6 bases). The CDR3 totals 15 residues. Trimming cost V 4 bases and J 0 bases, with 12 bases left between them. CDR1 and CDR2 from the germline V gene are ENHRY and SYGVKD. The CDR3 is CAISVNREANYGYTF. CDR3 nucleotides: TGTGCCATCAGTGTTAACAGGGAAGCTAACTATGGCTACACCTTC.

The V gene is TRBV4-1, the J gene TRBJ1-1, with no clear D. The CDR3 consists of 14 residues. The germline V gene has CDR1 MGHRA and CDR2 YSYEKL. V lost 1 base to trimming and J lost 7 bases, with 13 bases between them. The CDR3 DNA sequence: TGCGCCAGCAGCCAAGTTGGCCCCAAGGATGAAGCTTTCTTT. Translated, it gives CASSQVGPKDEAFF.

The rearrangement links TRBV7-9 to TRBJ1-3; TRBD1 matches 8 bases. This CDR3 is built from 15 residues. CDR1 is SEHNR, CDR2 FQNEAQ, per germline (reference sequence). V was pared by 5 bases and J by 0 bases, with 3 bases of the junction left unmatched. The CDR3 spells CASSSDRGSGNTIYF. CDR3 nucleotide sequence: TGTGCCAGCAGCAGTGACAGGGGCTCTGGAAACACCATATATTTT. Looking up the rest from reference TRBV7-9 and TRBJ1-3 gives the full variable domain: DTGVSQNPRHKITKRGQNVTFRCDPISEHNRLYWYRQTLGQGPEFLTYFQNEAQLEKSRLLSDRFSAERPKGSFSTLEIQRTEQGDSAMYLCASSSDRGSGNTIYFGEGSWLTVV.

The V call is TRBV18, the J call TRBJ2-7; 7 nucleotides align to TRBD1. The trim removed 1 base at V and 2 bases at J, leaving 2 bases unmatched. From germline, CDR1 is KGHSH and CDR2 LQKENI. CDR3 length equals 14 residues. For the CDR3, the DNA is TGTGCCAGCTCACCACGGCAGGGGGCCTACGAGCAGTACTTC. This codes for CASSPRQGAYEQYF.

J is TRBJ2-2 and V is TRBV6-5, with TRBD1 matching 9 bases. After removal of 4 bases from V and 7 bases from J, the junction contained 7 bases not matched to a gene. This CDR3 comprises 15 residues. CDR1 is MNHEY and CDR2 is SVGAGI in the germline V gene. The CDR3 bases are TGTGCCAGCAGTTTAGGGACAGGGTTCATCGGGGAGCTGTTTTTT. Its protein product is CASSLGTGFIGELFF.

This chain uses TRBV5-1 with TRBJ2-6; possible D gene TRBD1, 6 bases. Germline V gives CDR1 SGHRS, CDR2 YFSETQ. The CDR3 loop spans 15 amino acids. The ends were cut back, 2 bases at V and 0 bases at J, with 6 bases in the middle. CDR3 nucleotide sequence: TGCGCCAGCAGCTTACAGGGCTCTGGGGCCAACGTCCTGACTTTC. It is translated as CASSLQGSGANVLTF. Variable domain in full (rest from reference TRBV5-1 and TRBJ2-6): KAGVTQTPRYLIKTRGQQVTLSCSPISGHRSVSWYQQTPGQGLQFLFEYFSETQRNKGNFPGRFSGRQFSNSRSEMNVSTLELGDSALYLCASSLQGSGANVLTFGAGSRLTVL.

In DNA, the CDR3 is TGTGCCATCAGTGGGGGGCGGACCGGACAGACGAACACTGAAGCTTTCTTT. Protein: CAISGGRTGQTNTEAFF. The gene calls are TRBV10-3 and TRBJ1-1; a weak D match, TRBD1 (6 bases). Trimming left V 4 bases short and J 1 base short, with 19 bases between. The CDR3 runs to 17 residues. CDR1 is ENHRY, CDR2 SYGVKD, per germline.